A single sample is the source of the 13 T cell receptor beta chains below, sequenced in a study of post-analysis software for immune sequencing data. Study outcomes and limitations: TRBV segments more frequent in patients than in controls numbered roughly 5 and included TRBV5-6, TRBV5-1 and TRBV20-1.

Their cognate antigens are unknown. The TCR beta cDNA libraries carried unique molecular identifiers. One entry per CDR3 protein results from TCRdb running MiXCR on the PCR reads. The top ten hold around 15% of the sample, which has around 400,000 distinct CDR3 sequences, around 37% seen once. Sequenced sample: blood. The receptor source for this set is a girl between 5 and 17 years old with multiple sclerosis.

The J gene is TRBJ1-1, the V gene TRBV7-9, with D maybe TRBD1 (5 bases). Looked up from germline, CDR1 is SEHNR and CDR2 is FQNEAQ (reference sequence). With 6 bases removed from V and 1 base from J, the gap between germline ends came to 18 bases. There are 16 residues in the CDR3. The DNA of the CDR3 is TGTGCCAGCAGTCCCCAGGGCCTGGGGGAGAACACTGAAGCTTTCTTT. As protein: CASSPQGLGENTEAFF. Looking up the rest from reference TRBV7-9 and TRBJ1-1 gives the full variable domain: DTGVSQNPRHKITKRGQNVTFRCDPISEHNRLYWYRQTLGQGPEFLTYFQNEAQLEKSRLLSDRFSAERPKGSFSTLEIQRTEQGDSAMYLCASSPQGLGENTEAFFGQGTRLTVV.

This clonotype was counted between two and nine times. Here the CDR3 DNA reads TGTGCCAGCAGCCAAATAGCGGAATCGGAGACCCAGTACTTC. It encodes CASSQIAESETQYF. The chain employs TRBV4-2 and TRBJ2-7; the D gene is possibly TRBD2 (6 bases). The J call could be wrong; TRBJ2-5 is a better fit for the DNA end. Per the germline V gene, CDR1 is LGHNA and CDR2 is YNFKEQ. The CDR3 contains 14 residues.

In this sample, this clonotype turned up a few times. The rearrangement joins TRBV27 to TRBJ2-5; possibly TRBD1 for D (8 bases). V was trimmed by 4 bases and J by 5 bases, leaving 14 bases between them. The CDR3 is 14 residues long. In germline, CDR1 is MNHEY, CDR2 SMNVEV (reference sequence). CDR3 nucleotide sequence: TGTGCCAGCAGTTCACAGGGGGGGGAGGAGACCCAGTACTTC. Its translation is CASSSQGGEETQYF.

The chain links TRBV5-1 to TRBJ1-1, with D hard to call. CDR1 and CDR2 from the germline V gene are SGHRS and YFSETQ. The CDR3 sequence is 15 residues long. V shed 1 base and J shed 5 bases, with 15 bases lying between them. The CDR3 spells CASSLWRDTETEAFF. The CDR3 DNA follows: TGCGCCAGCAGCTTGTGGCGGGATACAGAAACTGAAGCTTTCTTT.

The CDR3 reads CASAPGQGTGEQYF. DNA for the CDR3: TGTGCCAGCGCACCAGGTCAGGGAACGGGGGAGCAGTACTTC. V gene TRBV5-5 combines with J gene TRBJ2-5; perhaps TRBD2 as D (6 bases). CDR3 length: 14 amino acids. Between the trimmed V and J ends, which lost 7 bases and 11 bases, there was a span of 24 bases. Germline V gene data show CDR1 as SGHKS and CDR2 as YYEKEE (reference sequence). Full variable domain (remainder filled in from reference TRBV5-5 and TRBJ2-5): DAGVTQSPTHLIKTRGQQVTLRCSPISGHKSVSWYQQVLGQGPQFIFQYYEKEERGRGNFPDRFSARQFPNYSSELNVNALLLGDSALYLCASAPGQGTGEQYFGPGTRLLVL.

This clonotype was seen a handful of times. V usage is TRBV12-3 or TRBV12-4 and J usage is TRBJ1-1; the D is unclear. This CDR3 comprises 15 residues. Trimming removed 6 bases at V and 1 base at J, with 15 bases between. The DNA of the CDR3 is TGTGCCAGCAGCCAACGGTCAAGAAAGAACACTGAAGCTTTCTTT. This sequence encodes CASSQRSRKNTEAFF.

The chain joins TRBV20-1 to TRBJ2-6; maybe TRBD1 (6 bases). V dropped 6 bases and J dropped 0 bases, with 12 bases sitting between them. From germline, CDR1 is DFQATT and CDR2 SNEGSKA (reference sequence). CDR3 size: 15 residues. The CDR3 region is CSARTAHSGANVLTF. The CDR3, as DNA: TGCAGTGCGCGGACAGCGCACTCTGGGGCCAACGTCCTGACTTTC.

J is TRBJ1-1 and V is TRBV27, with 8 bases identical to TRBD1. The germline gives CDR1 MNHEY, CDR2 SMNVEV (reference sequence). The trim removed 3 bases at V and 7 bases at J, leaving 10 bases unmatched. The CDR3 has 15 residues. In DNA form, the CDR3 reads TGTGCCAGCAGTTTGGGGGACAGGACTGTACGTGAAGCTTTCTTT. Amino acids: CASSLGDRTVREAFF.

CDR3 nucleotides: TGTGCCAGCAGTTTAGGCGGGGGGCCCAACAATGAGCAGTTCTTC. It encodes CASSLGGGPNNEQFF. This sequence joins TRBV12-3 or TRBV12-4 and TRBJ2-1, with 8 bases matching TRBD2. This CDR3 spans 15 amino acids. After removal of 1 base from V and 5 bases from J, the junction contained 4 bases not matched to a gene.

The gene calls are TRBV2 and TRBJ2-5, with TRBD1 identical over 8 bases. V was clipped by 7 bases and J by 2 bases; unmatched bases: 3. Germline lookup yields CDR1 SNHLY and CDR2 FYNNEI. The CDR3 covers 13 residues. The CDR3 sequence: CASTGDRQETQYF. The CDR3 nucleotides are TGTGCCAGCACCGGGGACAGGCAAGAGACCCAGTACTTC. Complete variable domain (other parts from reference TRBV2 and TRBJ2-5): EPEVTQTPSHQVTQMGQEVILRCVPISNHLYFYWYRQILGQKVEFLVSFYNNEISEKSEIFDDQFSVERPDGSNFTLKIRSTKLEDSAMYFCASTGDRQETQYFGPGTRLLVL.

There are many counts of this clonotype. The genes are TRBV4-3 and TRBJ2-6; D gene ambiguous. The CDR3 spans 16 residues. The V end lost 0 bases, the J end lost 1 base, and 7 bases lay between the germline ends. Germline CDR1 is LGHNA and CDR2 is YSLEER. The CDR3 sequence is CASSQDYPSGANVLTF. The CDR3 region has the DNA TGCGCCAGCAGCCAAGACTACCCTTCTGGGGCCAACGTCCTGACTTTC.

In the case of this clonotype: An end of the junction differs from the germline gene, which may be a read error. The chain links TRBV7-9 to TRBJ1-1, with a possible D match to TRBD1 (6 bases). The CDR3 has 17 residues. CDR1 is SEHNR, CDR2 FQNEAQ, per germline (reference sequence). CDR3 in amino acids: CASRRSPPPGADTGAFF. The CDR3 DNA reads as TGTGCCAGCAGGCGAAGTCCCCCCCCAGGGGCAGACACTGGAGCTTTCTTT.

This chain uses TRBV2 with TRBJ2-5; D gene unclear. V lost 8 bases and J lost 0, with 10 bases in between. The length of the CDR3 is 13 residues. Germline assignment: CDR1 SNHLY and CDR2 FYNNEI. For the CDR3, the DNA is TGTGCCAGCGGCGCCAACGACCAAGAGACCCAGTACTTC. Its translation is CASGANDQETQYF.